This TCR beta chain was recovered during a study of OX40 agonist ivuxolimab in advanced cancers. Across the study: Dose-escalation patients had hepatocellular carcinoma, melanoma, renal cell or head and neck cancer. Three patients, one with hepatocellular carcinoma and two with cutaneous melanoma, achieved partial responses. General observations from the study: Normalized T-cell clonal expansion was also low in a subset of nonresponders.

Trimming took 5 bases from V and 4 from J, leaving 18 bases between them. The CDR3 is 16 residues long. Germline loops: CDR1 SGHTA, CDR2 FQGNSA. As concerns this clone: As yet, its antigen is unknown.

The assay was immunoSEQ multiplex PCR, and TCRdb's table has in-frame clones only and misses some. This table holds approximately 100,000 clones, 87% found once. The sequence was obtained from an adult with an advanced solid tumor such as melanoma, head and neck, liver or kidney cancer. Sequences were derived from CD4+ or CD8+ T cells sorted from blood, sampled in a trial of the OX40 agonist ivuxolimab. J is TRBJ2-1 and V is TRBV7-2, with a tentative D call TRBD1 (6 bases). The CDR3 reads CASSQGPRTDYNEQFF. The CDR3 region has the DNA TGTGCCAGCAGCCAGGGACCCCGGACAGATTACAATGAGCAGTTCTTC.